This is a list of T cell receptor beta chains from one sample in a study of T cell repertoires in cytomegalovirus infection. TCRdb fed the reads into MiXCR, producing one record per CDR3 protein. The data hold 350,000 to 550,000 distinct CDR3 sequences, with roughly a third observed a single time. The sequenced sample consisted of PBMCs. Receptor source: a human donor in good health (CMV status not recorded). Some clones in this sample may be carry-over from other donors' samples. Both conserved end residues are part of each CDR3. The order of the fields is V gene, clone size, D gene, J gene, CDR3 DNA, CDR3 protein. D genes are given only for firm matches. Clone sizes are given selectively: once, few, many, or a class where the clone is expanded.

>TRBV7-8|many|.|TRBJ1-2
TGTGCCAGCAGCTCCCCAGGGGATAACTATGGCTACACCTTC
CASSSPGDNYGYTF
>TRBV28|.|TRBD1|TRBJ2-7
TGTGCCAGCAGTCCTGCGACAGGGGGAGGCGAGCAGTACTTC
CASSPATGGGEQYF
>TRBV5-6|many|.|TRBJ1-5
TGTGCCAGCAGCTTAGGGGTTGGGCAGCCCCAGCATTTT
CASSLGVGQPQHF
>TRBV29-1|.|.|TRBJ2-3
TGCAGCGTTGATGGTTGGACGAATAGCACAGATACGCAGTATTTT
CSVDGWTNSTDTQYF
>TRBV19|.|.|TRBJ2-3
TGTGCCAGTAGTATAAAACCCCGAGGGATAGATACGCAGTATTTT
CASSIKPRGIDTQYF
>TRBV19|.|.|TRBJ2-1
TGTGCCAGTATTATAGGCGGGGCCTACAATGAGCAGTTCTTC
CASIIGGAYNEQFF
>TRBV7-9|many|.|TRBJ2-3
TGTGCCAGCAGCCCTACAGGGAGCCTCACAGATACGCAGTATTTT
CASSPTGSLTDTQYF
>TRBV5-4|.|.|TRBJ2-7
TGTGCCAGCAGCAGGAGACAGGCCACCTACGAGCAGTACTTC
CASSRRQATYEQYF
>TRBV20-1|few|.|TRBJ1-5
TGCAGTGCTCCCGACAGAAATTATCAGCCCCAGCATTTT
CSAPDRNYQPQHF
>TRBV7-9|.|.|TRBJ2-1
TGTGCCAGCAGCTTAGCGCTCGGGTCCGGTAATGAGCAGTTCTTC
CASSLALGSGNEQFF
>TRBV6-5|.|TRBD1|TRBJ2-1
TGTGCCAGCAGTGGCCAACCCGGGACAGCCCAACGGGACAATGAGCAGTTCTTC
CASSGQPGTAQRDNEQFF
>TRBV10-3|.|TRBD1|TRBJ2-5
TGTGCCATCAGCCGGGACAGTCTCCAAGAGACCCAGTACTTC
CAISRDSLQETQYF
>TRBV9|few|TRBD1|TRBJ1-4
TGTGCCAGCAGCCGTCGGGGACAGCGAAATGAAAAACTGTTTTTT
CASSRRGQRNEKLFF
>TRBV7-2|many|.|TRBJ1-2
TGTGCCAGCAGACCCGTGGGGGGCTATGGCTACACCTTC
CASRPVGGYGYTF
>TRBV6-8|.|.|TRBJ2-2
TGTGCCGGCAGCCACACGCTCCCCGACACCGGGGAGCTGTTTTTT
CAGSHTLPDTGELFF
>TRBV5-6|few|.|TRBJ2-3
TGTGCCAGCAGCTTTGAATTATACACAGATACGCAGTATTTT
CASSFELYTDTQYF
>TRBV12-3/TRBV12-4|few|TRBD1|TRBJ2-7
TGTGCCAGCAGTTTCCTGGGGACAGGGTACGAGCAGTACTTC
CASSFLGTGYEQYF
>TRBV5-1|.|.|TRBJ1-6
TGCGCCAGCAGCTTGGGAGGGACCGATTCACCCCTCCACTTT
CASSLGGTDSPLHF
>TRBV4-1|.|TRBD1|TRBJ1-4
TGCTCCAGCAGCCCAGTCCAGGACAGGGCGGGGGAAAAACTGTTTTTT
CSSSPVQDRAGEKLFF
>TRBV7-3|.|.|TRBJ1-6
TGTGCCAGCAGCTTAGAGGGTTCACCCCTCAACTTT
CASSLEGSPLNF
>TRBV10-1|.|TRBD1|TRBJ2-7
TGCGCCAGCAGTGAAAGAGGGACAGGAACCTACGAGCAGTACTTC
CASSERGTGTYEQYF
>TRBV11-2|.|TRBD2|TRBJ2-5
TGTGCCAGCAGCTTAGAACCTAGCGGGGTTACGGAGACCCAGTACTTC
CASSLEPSGVTETQYF
>TRBV19|few|.|TRBJ2-1
TGTGCCAGTAGTTCTGGGCACCCTCGTTCTTACAATGAGCAGTTCTTC
CASSSGHPRSYNEQFF
>TRBV7-6|few|.|TRBJ1-1
TGTGCCAGCAGCTTATTGCGGGAGGGCCCGAACACTGAAGCTTTCTTT
CASSLLREGPNTEAFF
>TRBV6-2/TRBV6-3|few|.|TRBJ2-7
TGTGCCAGCAGTAACCACAGGACCAAATCTTTGGAGCAGTACTTC
CASSNHRTKSLEQYF
>TRBV5-1|.|TRBD1|TRBJ2-7
TGCGCCAGCAGTAGTCGGCCAGGGGGCTCCCTCGAGCAGTACTTC
CASSSRPGGSLEQYF
>TRBV20-1|.|TRBD1|TRBJ2-7
TGCAGTGCAGGGGACAGTTTGTACGAGCAGTACTTC
CSAGDSLYEQYF
>TRBV6-2/TRBV6-3|many|TRBD2|TRBJ2-1
TGTGCCAGCAGTTCCTCCGGGACTAGCGGGGACAATGAGCAGTTCTTC
CASSSSGTSGDNEQFF
>TRBV29-1|.|.|TRBJ2-1
TGCAGCGTTACCGTAACTCCAAATGAGCAGTTCTTC
CSVTVTPNEQFF
>TRBV2|.|.|TRBJ1-4
TGTGCCAGCAGTGAGGGCCTTGCAACTAATGAAAAACTGTTTTTT
CASSEGLATNEKLFF
>TRBV7-2|many|TRBD2|TRBJ2-7
TGTGCCAGCAGCTCTACTAGCGGGGGATCCTACGAGCAGTACTTC
CASSSTSGGSYEQYF
>TRBV29-1|.|.|TRBJ2-2
TGCAGCGCTCAGGGTCCGACGAACACCGGGGAGCTGTTTTTT
CSAQGPTNTGELFF
>TRBV19|.|TRBD2|TRBJ2-5
TGTGCCAGTAGTATACCTAGCGGGCCCGACCGGAAAGAGACCCAGTACTTC
CASSIPSGPDRKETQYF
>TRBV12-3/TRBV12-4|many|.|TRBJ1-3
TGTGCCAGCATTCGACGCCCGGACGGGGACTCTGGAAACACCATATATTTT
CASIRRPDGDSGNTIYF
>TRBV29-1|.|.|TRBJ1-1
TGCAGCGTTGAACTGGGAAGGGGTGAAGCTTTCTTT
CSVELGRGEAFF
>TRBV7-2|many|.|TRBJ1-4
TGTGCCAGCAGCTTAAAACCTATCGGTACAGCTAGACTGTTTTTT
CASSLKPIGTARLFF
>TRBV2|.|TRBD1|TRBJ1-5
TGTGCCAGCAGTGTGGGACAGGACGGCAATCAGCCCCAGCATTTT
CASSVGQDGNQPQHF
>TRBV7-2|few|.|TRBJ1-4
TGTGCCAGCAGCTACGTAGGGGGTGGGATTGAAAAACTGTTTTTT
CASSYVGGGIEKLFF
>TRBV6-2/TRBV6-3|many|.|TRBJ2-4
TGTGCCAGCACTTTTCGGGGGATTGCCAAAAACATTCAGTACTTC
CASTFRGIAKNIQYF
>TRBV7-2|many|.|TRBJ2-3
TGTGCCAGCAGCTTAGCGGGGCTTTATAGCACAGATACGCAGTATTTT
CASSLAGLYSTDTQYF
>TRBV5-6|.|TRBD2|TRBJ2-1
TGTGCCAGCTCGGGCAGCGGGGGGTCGGGCTACAATGAGCAGTTCTTC
CASSGSGGSGYNEQFF
>TRBV6-5|.|.|TRBJ2-5
TGTGCCAGCAGTTCCCCAGCGAGGGGGGAGACCCAGTACTTC
CASSSPARGETQYF
>TRBV20-1|.|TRBD2|TRBJ2-1
TGCAGTGGGACTAGCGGGGGCCGAGGCTCCTACAATGAGCAGTTCTTC
CSGTSGGRGSYNEQFF
>TRBV19|.|.|TRBJ2-5
TGTGCCAGTAGTATTGGTCGGTCCGACCAAGAGACCCAGTACTTC
CASSIGRSDQETQYF
>TRBV4-3|.|.|TRBJ2-3
TGCGCCAGCAGCCAAAGCAGGGGTAGCACAGATACGCAGTATTTT
CASSQSRGSTDTQYF
>TRBV19|few|.|TRBJ2-1
TGTGCCAGTAGTATAAAGCGGGCCGCCTACAATGAGCAGTTCTTC
CASSIKRAAYNEQFF
>TRBV28|.|.|TRBJ1-2
TGTGCCAGCAGTGAGAATCGGTGGCTCTATGGCTACACCTTC
CASSENRWLYGYTF
>TRBV4-1|few|.|TRBJ2-3
TGCGCCAGCAGCCACCGGGACGGAAACACAGATACGCAGTATTTT
CASSHRDGNTDTQYF
>TRBV11-2|many|.|TRBJ1-2
TGTGCCAGCAACGACAGGCTGCAAAAAGGGGGTGGCTACACCTTC
CASNDRLQKGGGYTF
>TRBV28|.|.|TRBJ1-5
TGTGCCAGCAGTCCCTGGGGGGGCGTTAATCAGCCCCAGCATTTT
CASSPWGGVNQPQHF
>TRBV7-2|few|TRBD2|TRBJ2-1
TGTGCCAGCAGCCCCCTGAGAGCGGGGGGAAACAATGAGCAGTTCTTC
CASSPLRAGGNNEQFF
>TRBV6-6|.|.|TRBJ2-5
TGTGCCAGCAGTTACACCGGACTGGGCCGGGAGACCCAGTACTTC
CASSYTGLGRETQYF
>TRBV6-8|.|TRBD2|TRBJ2-7
TGTGCCACCCGACTAGCGGGGATATACGAGCAGTACTTC
CATRLAGIYEQYF
>TRBV20-1|.|TRBD2|TRBJ2-5
TGCAGTGCTACAGTGGGTGGGGGGGGTGGCGAGACCCAGTACTTC
CSATVGGGGGETQYF
>TRBV19|many|TRBD1|TRBJ2-2
TGTGCCAGTTCTAGGAAACAGGGGCACACCGGGGAGCTGTTTTTT
CASSRKQGHTGELFF